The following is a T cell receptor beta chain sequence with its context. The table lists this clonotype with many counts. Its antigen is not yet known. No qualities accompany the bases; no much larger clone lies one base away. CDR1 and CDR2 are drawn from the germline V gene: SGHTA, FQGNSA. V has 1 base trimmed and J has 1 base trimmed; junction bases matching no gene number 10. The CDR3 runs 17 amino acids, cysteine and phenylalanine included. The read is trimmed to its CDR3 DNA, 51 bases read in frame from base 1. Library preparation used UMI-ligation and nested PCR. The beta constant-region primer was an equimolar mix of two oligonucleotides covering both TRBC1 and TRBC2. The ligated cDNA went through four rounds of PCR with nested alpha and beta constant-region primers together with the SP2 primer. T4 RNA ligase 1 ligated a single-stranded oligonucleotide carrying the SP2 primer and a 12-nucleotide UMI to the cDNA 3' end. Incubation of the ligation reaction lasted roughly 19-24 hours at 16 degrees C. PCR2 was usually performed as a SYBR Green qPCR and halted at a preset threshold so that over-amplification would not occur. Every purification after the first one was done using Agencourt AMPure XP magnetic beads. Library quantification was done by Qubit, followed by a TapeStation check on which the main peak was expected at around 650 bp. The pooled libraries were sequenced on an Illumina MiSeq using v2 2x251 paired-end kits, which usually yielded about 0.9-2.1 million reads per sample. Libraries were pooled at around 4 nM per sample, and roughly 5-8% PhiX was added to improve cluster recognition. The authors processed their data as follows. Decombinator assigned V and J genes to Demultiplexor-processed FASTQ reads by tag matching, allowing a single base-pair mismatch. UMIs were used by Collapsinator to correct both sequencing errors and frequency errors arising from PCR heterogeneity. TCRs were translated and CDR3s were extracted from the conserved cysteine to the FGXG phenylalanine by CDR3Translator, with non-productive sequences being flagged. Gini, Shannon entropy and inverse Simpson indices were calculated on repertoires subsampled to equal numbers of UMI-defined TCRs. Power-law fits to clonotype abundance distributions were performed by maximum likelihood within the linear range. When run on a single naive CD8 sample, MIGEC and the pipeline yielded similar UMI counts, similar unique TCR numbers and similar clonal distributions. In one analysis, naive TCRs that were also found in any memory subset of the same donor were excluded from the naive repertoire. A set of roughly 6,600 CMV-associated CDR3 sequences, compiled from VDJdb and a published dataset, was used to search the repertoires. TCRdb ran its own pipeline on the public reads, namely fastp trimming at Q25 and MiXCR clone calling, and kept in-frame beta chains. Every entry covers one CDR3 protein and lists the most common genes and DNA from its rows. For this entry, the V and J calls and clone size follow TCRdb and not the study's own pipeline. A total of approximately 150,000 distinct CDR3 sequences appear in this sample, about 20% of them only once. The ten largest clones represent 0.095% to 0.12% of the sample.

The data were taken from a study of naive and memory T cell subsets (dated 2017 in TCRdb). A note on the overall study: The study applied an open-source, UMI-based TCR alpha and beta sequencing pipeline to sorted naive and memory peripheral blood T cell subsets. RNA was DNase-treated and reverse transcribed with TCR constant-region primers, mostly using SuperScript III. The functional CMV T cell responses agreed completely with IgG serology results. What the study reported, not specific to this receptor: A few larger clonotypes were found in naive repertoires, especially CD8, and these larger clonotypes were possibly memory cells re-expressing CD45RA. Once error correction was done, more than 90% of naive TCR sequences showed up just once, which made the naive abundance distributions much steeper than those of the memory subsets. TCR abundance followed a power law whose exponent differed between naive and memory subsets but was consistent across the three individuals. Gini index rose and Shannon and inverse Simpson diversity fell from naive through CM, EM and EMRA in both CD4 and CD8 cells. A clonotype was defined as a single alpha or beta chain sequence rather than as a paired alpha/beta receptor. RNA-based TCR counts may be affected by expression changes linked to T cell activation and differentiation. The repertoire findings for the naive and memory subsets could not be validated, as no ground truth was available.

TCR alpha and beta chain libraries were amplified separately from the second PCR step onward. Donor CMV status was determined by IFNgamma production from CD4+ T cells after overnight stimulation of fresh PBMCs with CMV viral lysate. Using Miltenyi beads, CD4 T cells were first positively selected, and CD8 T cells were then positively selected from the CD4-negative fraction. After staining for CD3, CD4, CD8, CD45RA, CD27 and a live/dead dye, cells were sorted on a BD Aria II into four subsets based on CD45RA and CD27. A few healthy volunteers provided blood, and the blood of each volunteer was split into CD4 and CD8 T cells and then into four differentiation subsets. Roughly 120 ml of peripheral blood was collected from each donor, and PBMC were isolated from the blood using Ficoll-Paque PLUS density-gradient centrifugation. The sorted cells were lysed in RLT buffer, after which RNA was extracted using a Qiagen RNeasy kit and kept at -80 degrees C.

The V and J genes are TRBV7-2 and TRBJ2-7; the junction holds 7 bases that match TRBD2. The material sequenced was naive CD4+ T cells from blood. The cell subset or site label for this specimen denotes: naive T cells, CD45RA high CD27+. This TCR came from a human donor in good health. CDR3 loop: CASSLEPRGRRSYEQYF. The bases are TGTGCCAGCAGCTTAGAACCGCGCGGGAGAAGATCCTACGAGCAGTACTTC.